The 10 T cell receptor delta chains below were found in one sample sequenced in a study of gamma-delta T cells after stem cell transplantation. TCRdb redid clone calling on the RT-PCR reads using CATT. This table holds 2,600 or so delta-chain clones, around 30% found once. Sequenced: gamma-delta T cells. The receptor source for this set is a human donor. It is not recorded whose cells these are; they may come from a transplant donor.

By frequency in the sample, this clone is large. Different DNA sequences within this sample yield the same CDR3. The genes are TRDV2 and TRDJ1; 9 bases line up with TRDD3. Germline V gives CDR1 GEAIGNYY, CDR2 EKD. Trimming took 0 bases from V and 0 from J; bases not matched to a gene: 19. This CDR3 comprises 21 residues. The CDR3 here is CACDTVKAPVGGYRDTDKLIF. For the CDR3, the DNA is TGTGCCTGTGACACCGTTAAGGCCCCTGTCGGGGGATACAGAGACACCGATAAACTCATCTTT.

This clone appeared a few times. V is TRDV2 and J is TRDJ1; 11 positions match TRDD3. The CDR3 is 19 residues long. The J segment lost 0 bases and the V segment lost 0 bases, leaving 11 bases of the junction unmatched. The germline gives CDR1 GEAIGNYY, CDR2 EKD. The CDR3: CACDTVTLGDTPHTDKLIF. CDR3 in DNA: TGTGCCTGTGACACCGTGACCCTGGGGGATACACCCCACACCGATAAACTCATCTTT.

This clone was found a few times. The chain joins TRDV2 to TRDJ1, with D maybe TRDD2 (5 bases). V lost 0 bases and J lost 0, with 22 bases in between. CDR1 is GEAIGNYY and CDR2 is EKD in the germline V gene. This CDR3 spans 19 amino acids. CDR3 protein: CACDTVRYPTLEYTDKLIF. Here the CDR3 DNA reads TGTGCCTGTGACACCGTTCGTTACCCTACTTTGGAGTACACCGATAAACTCATCTTT.

Relative to its sample, this clone is large (0.1 to 1%). The genes are TRDV2 and TRDJ1; 8 positions agree with TRDD3. The germline CDR1 and CDR2 sequences are GEAIGNYY and EKD. This CDR3 is built from 17 residues. V trimming: 3 bases; J trimming: 0 bases; junction bases outside the gene matches: 11. CDR3 residues: CACDFITGGQYTDKLIF. In DNA form, the CDR3 reads TGTGCCTGTGACTTTATAACTGGGGGCCAGTACACCGATAAACTCATCTTT.

The genes are TRDV2 and TRDJ1, with D unresolved. In germline, CDR1 is GEAIGNYY, CDR2 EKD. V was shortened by 1 base and J by 0 bases, with 8 bases between the two germline ends. This CDR3 has 14 residues. This chain's CDR3 is CACDTGLYTDKLIF. The CDR3 DNA reads TGTGCCTGTGACACAGGACTATACACCGATAAACTCATCTTT.

This clone was seen a few times. The chain recombines TRDV2 with TRDJ1; 10 nucleotides line up with TRDD3. CDR1 is GEAIGNYY and CDR2 is EKD in the germline V gene. The CDR3 loop spans 18 amino acids. V lost 3 bases to trimming and J lost 4 bases; unmatched junction nucleotides: 16. CDR3 sequence reads: CACDPPILLGDVNDKLIF. The CDR3 DNA sequence: TGTGCCTGTGACCCACCGATTTTACTGGGGGATGTTAACGATAAACTCATCTTT.

The rearrangement links TRDV2 to TRDJ1, with 7 positions matching TRDD3. There are 17 residues in the CDR3. V lost 1 base to trimming and J lost 1 base; unmatched junction nucleotides: 11. Germline assignment: CDR1 GEAIGNYY and CDR2 EKD. The CDR3 coding sequence is TGTGCCTGTGACACGCCTGGGGGTCCCCGGGCCACCGATAAACTCATCTTT. This codes for CACDTPGGPRATDKLIF.

A note on this clone: One junction end disagrees with the germline gene, perhaps due to a read error. The chain is built from TRDV2 and TRDJ1; D unclear. This CDR3 region has 15 residues. Germline V lookup: CDR1 GEAIGNYY, CDR2 EKD. The chain's CDR3 is CACDEVEDNTDKLIF. CDR3 nucleotide sequence: TGTGCCTGTGACGAGGTGGAGGACAACACCGACAAACTCATCTTT.

Worth noting for this clone: The junction departs from germline at one end; a sequencing error may be responsible. The V gene is TRDV2, the J gene TRDJ1; TRDD3 matches 12 bases. The germline V gene encodes CDR1 GEAIGNYY and CDR2 EKD. CDR3 length: 15 amino acids. The DNA of the CDR3 is TGTGCCTGTGACACACTGGGGGATACAACCGATAACCTCATCTTT. Translated: CACDTLGDTTDNLIF.

As for this clone: One end of the junction varies from germline; a read error may be responsible. V and J are TRDV2 and TRDJ1, with D perhaps given as TRDD2 or TRDD3 (5 bases each). This CDR3 contains 15 residues. The V gene's germline CDR1 is GEAIGNYY and CDR2 EKD. The CDR3 spells CACVEMGYSSDNLIF. As DNA, the CDR3 is TGTGCCTGTGTAGAGATGGGGTATTCCTCCGATAACCTCATCTTT.